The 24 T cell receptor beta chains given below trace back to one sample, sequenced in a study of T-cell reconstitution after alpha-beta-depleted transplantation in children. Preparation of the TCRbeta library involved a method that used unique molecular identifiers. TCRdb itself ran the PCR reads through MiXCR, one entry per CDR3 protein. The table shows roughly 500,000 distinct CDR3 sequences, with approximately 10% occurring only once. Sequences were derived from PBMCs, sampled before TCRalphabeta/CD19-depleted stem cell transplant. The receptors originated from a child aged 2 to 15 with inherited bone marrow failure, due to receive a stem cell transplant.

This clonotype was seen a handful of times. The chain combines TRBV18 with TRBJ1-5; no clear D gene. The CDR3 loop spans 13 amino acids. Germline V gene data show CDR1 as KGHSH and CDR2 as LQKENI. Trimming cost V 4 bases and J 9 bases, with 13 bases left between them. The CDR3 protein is CASSREESGPQHF. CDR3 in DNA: TGTGCCAGCTCACGGGAGGAATCTGGGCCCCAGCATTTT.

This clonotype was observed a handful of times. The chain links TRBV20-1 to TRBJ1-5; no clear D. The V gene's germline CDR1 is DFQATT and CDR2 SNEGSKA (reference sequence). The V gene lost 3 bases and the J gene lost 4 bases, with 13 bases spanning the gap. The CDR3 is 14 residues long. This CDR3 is CSASTRLENQPQHF. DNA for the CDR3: TGCAGTGCTAGTACACGGCTGGAGAATCAGCCCCAGCATTTT.

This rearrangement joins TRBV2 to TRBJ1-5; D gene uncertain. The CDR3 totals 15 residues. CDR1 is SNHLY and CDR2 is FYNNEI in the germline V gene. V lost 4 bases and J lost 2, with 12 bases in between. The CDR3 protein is CASSGTARGNQPQHF. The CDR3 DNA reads TGTGCCAGCAGTGGGACGGCGAGGGGCAATCAGCCCCAGCATTTT.

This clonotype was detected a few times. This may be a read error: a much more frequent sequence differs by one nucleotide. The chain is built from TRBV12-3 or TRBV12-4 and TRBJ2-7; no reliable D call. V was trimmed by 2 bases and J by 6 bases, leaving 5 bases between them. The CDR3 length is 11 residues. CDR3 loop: CASSLRVEQYF. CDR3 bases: TGTGCCAGCAGTTTACGGGTCGAGCAGTACTTC.

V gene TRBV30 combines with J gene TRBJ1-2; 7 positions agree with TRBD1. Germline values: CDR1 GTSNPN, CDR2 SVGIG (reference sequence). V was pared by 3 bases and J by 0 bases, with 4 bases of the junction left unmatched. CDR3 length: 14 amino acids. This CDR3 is CAWSLGTANYGYTF. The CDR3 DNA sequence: TGTGCCTGGAGCCTAGGGACAGCTAACTATGGCTACACCTTC.

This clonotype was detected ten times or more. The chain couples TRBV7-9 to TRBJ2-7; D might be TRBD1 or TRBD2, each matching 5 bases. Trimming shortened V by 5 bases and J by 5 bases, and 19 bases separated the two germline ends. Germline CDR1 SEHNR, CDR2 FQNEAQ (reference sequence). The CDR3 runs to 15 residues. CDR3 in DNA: TGTGCCAGCAGCCCGCCGGGACGCTTATTGGACGAGCAGTACTTC. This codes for CASSPPGRLLDEQYF.

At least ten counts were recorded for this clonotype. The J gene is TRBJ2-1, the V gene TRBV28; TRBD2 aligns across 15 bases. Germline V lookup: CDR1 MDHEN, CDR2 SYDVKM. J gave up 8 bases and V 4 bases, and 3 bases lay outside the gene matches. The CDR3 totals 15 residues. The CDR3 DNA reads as TGTGCCAGCAGTTATGGACTAGCGGGAGGGGATGAGCAGTTCTTC. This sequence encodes CASSYGLAGGDEQFF.

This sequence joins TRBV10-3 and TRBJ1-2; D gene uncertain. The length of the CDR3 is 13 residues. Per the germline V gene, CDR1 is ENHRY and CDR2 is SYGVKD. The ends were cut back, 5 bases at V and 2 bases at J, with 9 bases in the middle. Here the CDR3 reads CAISTGRNYGYTF. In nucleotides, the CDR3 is TGTGCCATCAGTACCGGGAGGAACTATGGCTACACCTTC.

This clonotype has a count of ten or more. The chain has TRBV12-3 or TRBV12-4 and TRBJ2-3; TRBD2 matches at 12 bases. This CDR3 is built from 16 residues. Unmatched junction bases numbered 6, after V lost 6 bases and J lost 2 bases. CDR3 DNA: TGTGCCAGCAGACCCCTAGCGGGAGGGCCCACAGATACGCAGTATTTT. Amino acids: CASRPLAGGPTDTQYF.

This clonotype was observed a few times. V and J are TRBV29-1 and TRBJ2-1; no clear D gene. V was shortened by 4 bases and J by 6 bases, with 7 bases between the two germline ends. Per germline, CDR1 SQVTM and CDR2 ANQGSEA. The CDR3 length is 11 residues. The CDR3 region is CSVGHVNEQFF. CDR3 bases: TGCAGCGTTGGACACGTCAATGAGCAGTTCTTC.

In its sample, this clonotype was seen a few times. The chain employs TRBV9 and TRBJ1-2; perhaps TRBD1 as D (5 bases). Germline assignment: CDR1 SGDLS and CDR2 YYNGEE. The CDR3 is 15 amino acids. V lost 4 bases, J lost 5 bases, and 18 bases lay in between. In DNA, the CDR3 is TGTGCCAGCAGCCCTTATGACAGTCTTATTTATGGCTACACCTTC. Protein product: CASSPYDSLIYGYTF.

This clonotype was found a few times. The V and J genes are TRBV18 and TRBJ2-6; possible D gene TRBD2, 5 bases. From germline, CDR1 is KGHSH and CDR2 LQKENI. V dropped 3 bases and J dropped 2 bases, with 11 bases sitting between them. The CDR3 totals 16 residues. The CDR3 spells CASSPLRGTGANVLTF. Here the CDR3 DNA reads TGTGCCAGCTCACCTCTCCGGGGTACTGGGGCCAACGTCCTGACTTTC.

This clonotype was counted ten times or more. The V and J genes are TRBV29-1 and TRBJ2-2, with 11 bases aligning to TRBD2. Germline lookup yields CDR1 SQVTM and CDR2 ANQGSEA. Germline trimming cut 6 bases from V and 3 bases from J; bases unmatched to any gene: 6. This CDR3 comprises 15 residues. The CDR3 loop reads CSVAGTSGYTGELFF. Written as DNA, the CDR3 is TGCAGCGTCGCCGGGACTAGCGGATACACCGGGGAGCTGTTTTTT.

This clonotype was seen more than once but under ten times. CDR3 residues: CASSQGQSSSYEQYF. Here the CDR3 DNA reads TGCGCCAGCAGCCAAGGGCAGTCTTCGTCCTACGAGCAGTACTTC. The chain recombines TRBV4-3 with TRBJ2-7; D is ambiguous. V dropped 1 base and J dropped 1 base, with 11 bases sitting between them. The germline V gene has CDR1 LGHNA and CDR2 YSLEER. This CDR3 contains 15 residues.

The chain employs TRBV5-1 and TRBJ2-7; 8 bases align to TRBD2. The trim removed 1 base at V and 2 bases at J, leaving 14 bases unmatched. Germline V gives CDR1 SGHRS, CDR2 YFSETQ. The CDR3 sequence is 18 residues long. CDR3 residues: CASSLFSSASGPPYEQYF. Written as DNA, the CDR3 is TGCGCCAGCAGCTTGTTCTCATCTGCTAGCGGGCCTCCCTACGAGCAGTACTTC. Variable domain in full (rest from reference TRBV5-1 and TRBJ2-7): KAGVTQTPRYLIKTRGQQVTLSCSPISGHRSVSWYQQTPGQGLQFLFEYFSETQRNKGNFPGRFSGRQFSNSRSEMNVSTLELGDSALYLCASSLFSSASGPPYEQYFGPGTRLTVT.

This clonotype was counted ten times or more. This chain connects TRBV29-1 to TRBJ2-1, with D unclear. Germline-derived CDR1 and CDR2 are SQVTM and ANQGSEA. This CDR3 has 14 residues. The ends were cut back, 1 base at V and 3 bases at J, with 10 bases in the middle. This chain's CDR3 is CSVEVAGLYNEQFF. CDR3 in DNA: TGCAGCGTTGAAGTAGCCGGGCTCTACAATGAGCAGTTCTTC.

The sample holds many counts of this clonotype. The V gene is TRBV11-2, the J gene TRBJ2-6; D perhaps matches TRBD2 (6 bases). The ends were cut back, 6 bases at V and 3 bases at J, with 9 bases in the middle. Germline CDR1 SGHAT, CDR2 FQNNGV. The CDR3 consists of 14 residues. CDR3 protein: CASRGGRGANVLTF. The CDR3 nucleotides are TGTGCCAGCAGGGGGGGTCGTGGGGCCAACGTCCTGACTTTC. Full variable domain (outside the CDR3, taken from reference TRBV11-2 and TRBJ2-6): EAGVAQSPRYKIIEKRQSVAFWCNPISGHATLYWYQQILGQGPKLLIQFQNNGVVDDSQLPKDRFSAERLKGVDSTLKIQPAKLEDSAVYLCASRGGRGANVLTFGAGSRLTVL.

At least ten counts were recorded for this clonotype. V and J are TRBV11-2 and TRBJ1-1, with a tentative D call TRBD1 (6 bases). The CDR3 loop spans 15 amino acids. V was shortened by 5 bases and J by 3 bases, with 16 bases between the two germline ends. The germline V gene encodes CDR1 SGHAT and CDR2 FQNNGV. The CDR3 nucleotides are TGTGCCAGCAGCCCCCAGGGGTATCGGGACACTGAAGCTTTCTTT. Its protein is CASSPQGYRDTEAFF.

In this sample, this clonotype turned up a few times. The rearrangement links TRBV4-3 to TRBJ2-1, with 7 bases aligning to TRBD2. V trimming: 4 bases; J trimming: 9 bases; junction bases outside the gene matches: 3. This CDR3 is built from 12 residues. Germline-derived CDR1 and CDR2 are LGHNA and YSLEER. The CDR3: CASSRSSGEQFF. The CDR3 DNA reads TGCGCCAGCAGCCGGTCTAGCGGTGAGCAGTTCTTC.

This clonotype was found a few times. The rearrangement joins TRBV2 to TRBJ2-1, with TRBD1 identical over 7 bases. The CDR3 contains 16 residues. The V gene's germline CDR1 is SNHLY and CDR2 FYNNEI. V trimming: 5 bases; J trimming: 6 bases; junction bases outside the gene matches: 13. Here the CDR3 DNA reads TGTGCCAGCAGTCTCAAGGGGGCGCGAGGAAGCAATGAGCAGTTCTTC. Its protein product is CASSLKGARGSNEQFF. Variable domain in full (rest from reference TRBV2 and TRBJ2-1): EPEVTQTPSHQVTQMGQEVILRCVPISNHLYFYWYRQILGQKVEFLVSFYNNEISEKSEIFDDQFSVERPDGSNFTLKIRSTKLEDSAMYFCASSLKGARGSNEQFFGPGTRLTVL.

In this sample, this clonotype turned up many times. This CDR3 is CASSPPGSSYNEQFF. The CDR3 nucleotides are TGTGCCAGCTCACCACCCGGTAGCTCCTACAATGAGCAGTTCTTC. The chain has TRBV18 and TRBJ2-1; D gene uncertain. Germline assignment: CDR1 KGHSH and CDR2 LQKENI. The CDR3 runs to 15 residues. Trimming took off 0 bases at V and 0 bases at J, with 6 bases between the two ends.

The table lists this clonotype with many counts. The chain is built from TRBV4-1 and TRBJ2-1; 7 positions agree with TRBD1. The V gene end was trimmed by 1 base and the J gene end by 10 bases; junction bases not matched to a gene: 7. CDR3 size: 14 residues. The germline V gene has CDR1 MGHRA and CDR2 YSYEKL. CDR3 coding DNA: TGCGCCAGCAGCCAAGTATCCGTGGACAGGGAGCAGTTCTTC. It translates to CASSQVSVDREQFF.

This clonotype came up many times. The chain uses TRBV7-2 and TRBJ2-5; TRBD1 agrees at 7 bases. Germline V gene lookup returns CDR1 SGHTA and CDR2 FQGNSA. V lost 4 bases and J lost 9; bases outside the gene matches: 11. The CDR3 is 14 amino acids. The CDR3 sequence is CASSSTGTQGAQYF. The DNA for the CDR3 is TGTGCCAGCAGCTCGACCGGGACCCAGGGGGCCCAGTACTTC.

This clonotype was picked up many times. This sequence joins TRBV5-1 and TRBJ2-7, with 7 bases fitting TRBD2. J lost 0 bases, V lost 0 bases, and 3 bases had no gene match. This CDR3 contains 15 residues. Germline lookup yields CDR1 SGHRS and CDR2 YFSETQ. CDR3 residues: CASSLGGRSSYEQYF. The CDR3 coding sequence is TGCGCCAGCAGCTTGGGCGGGAGAAGCTCCTACGAGCAGTACTTC.